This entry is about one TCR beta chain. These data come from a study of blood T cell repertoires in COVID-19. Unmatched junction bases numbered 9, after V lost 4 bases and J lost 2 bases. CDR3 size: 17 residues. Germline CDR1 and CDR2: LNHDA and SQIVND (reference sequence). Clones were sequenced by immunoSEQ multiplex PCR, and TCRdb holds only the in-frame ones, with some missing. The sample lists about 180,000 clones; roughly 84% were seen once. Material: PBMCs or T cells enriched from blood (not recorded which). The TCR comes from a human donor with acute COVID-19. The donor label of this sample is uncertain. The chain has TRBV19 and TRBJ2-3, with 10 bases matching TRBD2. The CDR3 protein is CASSNGLAGASTDTQYF. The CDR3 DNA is TGTGCCAGTAGTAATGGCCTAGCGGGGGCCTCCACAGATACGCAGTATTTT. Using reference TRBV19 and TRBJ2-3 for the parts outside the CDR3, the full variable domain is DGGITQSPKYLFRKEGQNVTLSCEQNLNHDAMYWYRQDPGQGLRLIYYSQIVNDFQKGDIAEGYSVSREKKESFPLTVTSAQKNPTAFYLCASSNGLAGASTDTQYFGPGTRLTVL.